The 5 T cell receptor beta chains below were found in one sample sequenced in a study of blood T cell repertoires in COVID-19. The data were produced by immunoSEQ multiplex PCR, yet TCRdb's version contains in-frame clones alone and is incomplete. The table shows about 57,000 clones, with around 90% occurring only once. The sequenced material came from peripheral blood. The origin of the receptors is a woman of 80 years or more with COVID-19, enrolled during active disease.

This chain joins TRBV27 and TRBJ2-2; D might be TRBD2 (6 bases). The V gene's germline CDR1 is MNHEY and CDR2 SMNVEV (reference sequence). The CDR3 length is 14 residues. Trimming took off 5 bases at V and 1 base at J, with 8 bases between the two ends. CDR3 nucleotide sequence: TGTGCCAGCAGTATGGGACTGAACACCGGGGAGCTGTTTTTT. Translated, it gives CASSMGLNTGELFF.

Notes on this clone: Other DNA sequences in this sample translate to the same CDR3. The CDR3, as DNA: TGCAGTGCTAGTCGGGGGTCTGGAAACACCATATATTTT. Protein product: CSASRGSGNTIYF. The rearrangement links TRBV20-1 to TRBJ1-3; TRBD1 is a possible D gene (5 bases). Germline V gene data show CDR1 as DFQATT and CDR2 as SNEGSKA (reference sequence). This CDR3 region has 13 residues. V lost 3 bases, J lost 1 base, and 7 bases lay in between.

This clone was counted only a few times. This chain joins TRBV19 and TRBJ1-5; 12 nucleotides line up with TRBD1. Per the germline V gene, CDR1 is LNHDA and CDR2 is SQIVND (reference sequence). This CDR3 has 16 amino acids. V was pared by 3 bases and J by 7 bases, with 7 bases of the junction left unmatched. This chain's CDR3 is CASSIRDRGRGQPQHF. Here the CDR3 DNA reads TGTGCCAGTAGTATCCGGGACAGGGGGCGCGGACAGCCCCAGCATTTT.

The chain combines TRBV5-1 with TRBJ2-7, with TRBD1 matching 8 bases. Trimming removed 4 bases from V and 3 bases from J; junction bases left unmatched: 6. The germline V gene has CDR1 SGHRS and CDR2 YFSETQ. The CDR3 is made up of 14 amino acids. The CDR3 reads CASSTSGGNYEQYF. The DNA of the CDR3 is TGCGCCAGCAGCACCTCAGGGGGCAACTACGAGCAGTACTTC. The full variable domain, with the rest looked up from reference TRBV5-1 and TRBJ2-7, is KAGVTQTPRYLIKTRGQQVTLSCSPISGHRSVSWYQQTPGQGLQFLFEYFSETQRNKGNFPGRFSGRQFSNSRSEMNVSTLELGDSALYLCASSTSGGNYEQYFGPGTRLTVT.

The CDR3 protein is CASSGTRSDNEQFF. In DNA, the CDR3 is TGCGCCAGCAGCGGAACACGGAGCGACAATGAGCAGTTCTTC. The J gene is TRBJ2-1, the V gene TRBV5-1; D gene unclear. This CDR3 is 14 amino acids long. The V end was cut by 4 bases, the J end by 5 bases, with 13 bases between. Germline V lookup: CDR1 SGHRS, CDR2 YFSETQ.